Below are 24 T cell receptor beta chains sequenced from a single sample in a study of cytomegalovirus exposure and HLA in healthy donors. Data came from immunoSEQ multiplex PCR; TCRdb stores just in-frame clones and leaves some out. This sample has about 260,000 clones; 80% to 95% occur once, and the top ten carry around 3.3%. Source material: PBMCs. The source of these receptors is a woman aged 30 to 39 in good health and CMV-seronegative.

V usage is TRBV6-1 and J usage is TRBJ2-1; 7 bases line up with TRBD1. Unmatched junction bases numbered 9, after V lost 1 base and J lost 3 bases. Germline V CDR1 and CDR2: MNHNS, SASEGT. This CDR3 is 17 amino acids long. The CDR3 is CASSEGGSHRGYNEQFF. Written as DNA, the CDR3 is TGTGCCAGCAGTGAAGGAGGGTCCCACAGGGGCTACAATGAGCAGTTCTTC.

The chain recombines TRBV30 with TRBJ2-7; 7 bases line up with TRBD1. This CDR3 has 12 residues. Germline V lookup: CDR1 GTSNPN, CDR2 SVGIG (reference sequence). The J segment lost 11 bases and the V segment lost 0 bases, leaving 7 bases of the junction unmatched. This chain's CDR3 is CAWSVPAGTEYF. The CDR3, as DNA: TGTGCCTGGAGTGTGCCCGCCGGGACAGAGTACTTC. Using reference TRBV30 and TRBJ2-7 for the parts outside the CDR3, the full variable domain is SQTIHQWPATLVQPVGSPLSLECTVEGTSNPNLYWYRQAAGRGLQLLFYSVGIGQISSEVPQNLSASRPQDRQFILSSKKLLLSDSGFYLCAWSVPAGTEYFGPGTRLTVT.

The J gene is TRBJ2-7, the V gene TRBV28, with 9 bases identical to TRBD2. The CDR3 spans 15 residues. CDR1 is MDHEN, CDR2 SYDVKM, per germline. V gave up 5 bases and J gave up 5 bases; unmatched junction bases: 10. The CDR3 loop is CASSNGMGLANEQYF. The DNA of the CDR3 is TGTGCCAGCAGTAACGGTATGGGACTAGCAAACGAGCAGTACTTC.

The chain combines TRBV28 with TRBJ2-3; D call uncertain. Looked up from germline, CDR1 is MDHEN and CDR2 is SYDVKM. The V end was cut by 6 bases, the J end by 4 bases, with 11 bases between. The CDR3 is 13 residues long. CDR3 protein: CASRPGSPDTQYF. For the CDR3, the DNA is TGTGCCAGCAGGCCGGGTTCTCCAGATACGCAGTATTTT.

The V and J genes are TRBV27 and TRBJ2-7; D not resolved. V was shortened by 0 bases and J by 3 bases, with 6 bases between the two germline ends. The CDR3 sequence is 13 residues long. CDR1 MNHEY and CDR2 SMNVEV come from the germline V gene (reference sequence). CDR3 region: CASSLSDNYEQYF. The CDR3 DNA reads TGTGCCAGCAGTTTATCAGACAACTACGAGCAGTACTTC.

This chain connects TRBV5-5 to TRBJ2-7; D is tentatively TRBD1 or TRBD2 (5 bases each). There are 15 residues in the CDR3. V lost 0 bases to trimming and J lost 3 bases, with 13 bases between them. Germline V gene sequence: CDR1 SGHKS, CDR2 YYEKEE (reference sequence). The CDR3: CASSLVRGSGYEQYF. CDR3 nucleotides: TGTGCCAGCAGCTTGGTGAGGGGTTCTGGCTACGAGCAGTACTTC.

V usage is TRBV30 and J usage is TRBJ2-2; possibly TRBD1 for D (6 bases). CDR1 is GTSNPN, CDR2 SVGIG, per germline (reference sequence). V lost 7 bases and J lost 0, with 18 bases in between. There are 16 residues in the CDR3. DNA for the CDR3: TGTGCCTATGGGGTAGGGGGAACCTCGAACACCGGGGAGCTGTTTTTT. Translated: CAYGVGGTSNTGELFF.

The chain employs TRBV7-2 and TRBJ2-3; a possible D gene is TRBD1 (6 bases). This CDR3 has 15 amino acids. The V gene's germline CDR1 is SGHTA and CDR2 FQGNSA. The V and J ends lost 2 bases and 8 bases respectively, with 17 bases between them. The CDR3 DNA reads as TGTGCCAGCAGCTTAACAGGGCTGCGTGAGGGTACGCAGTATTTT. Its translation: CASSLTGLREGTQYF.

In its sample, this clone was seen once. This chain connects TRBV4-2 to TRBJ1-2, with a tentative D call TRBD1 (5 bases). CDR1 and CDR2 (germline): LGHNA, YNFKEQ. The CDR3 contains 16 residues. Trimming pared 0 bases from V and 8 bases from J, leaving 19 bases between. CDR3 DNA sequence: TGTGCCAGCAGCCAAGATCCCCTCGGGGCAGGGAACGGCTACACCTTC. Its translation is CASSQDPLGAGNGYTF.

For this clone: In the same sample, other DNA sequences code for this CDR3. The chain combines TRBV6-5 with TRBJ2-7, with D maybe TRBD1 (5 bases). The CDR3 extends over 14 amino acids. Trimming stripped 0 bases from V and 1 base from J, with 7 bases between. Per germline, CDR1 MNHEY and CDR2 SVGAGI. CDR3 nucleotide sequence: TGTGCCAGCAGTTACTCTAGGGGTTCCTACGAGCAGTACTTC. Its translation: CASSYSRGSYEQYF.

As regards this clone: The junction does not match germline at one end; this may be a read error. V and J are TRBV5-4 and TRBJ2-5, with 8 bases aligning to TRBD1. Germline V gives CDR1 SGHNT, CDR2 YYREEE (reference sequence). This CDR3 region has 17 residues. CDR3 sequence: CASSSQNHRQGQGTQYF. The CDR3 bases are TGTGCCAGCAGTTCCCAGAACCACCGACAGGGGCAAGGGACCCAGTACTTC.

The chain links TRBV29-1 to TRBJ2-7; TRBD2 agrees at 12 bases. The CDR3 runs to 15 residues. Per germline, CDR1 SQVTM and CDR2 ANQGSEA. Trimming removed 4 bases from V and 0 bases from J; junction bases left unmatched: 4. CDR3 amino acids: CSVAELAGGSYEQYF. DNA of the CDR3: TGCAGCGTTGCAGAACTAGCGGGAGGCTCCTACGAGCAGTACTTC.

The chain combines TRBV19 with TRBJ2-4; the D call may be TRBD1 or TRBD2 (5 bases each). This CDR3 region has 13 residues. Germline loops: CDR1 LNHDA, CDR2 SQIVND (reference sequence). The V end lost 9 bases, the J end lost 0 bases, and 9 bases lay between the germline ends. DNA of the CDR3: TGTGCCAGCGGGGCTTTAGCCAAAAACATTCAGTACTTC. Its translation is CASGALAKNIQYF.

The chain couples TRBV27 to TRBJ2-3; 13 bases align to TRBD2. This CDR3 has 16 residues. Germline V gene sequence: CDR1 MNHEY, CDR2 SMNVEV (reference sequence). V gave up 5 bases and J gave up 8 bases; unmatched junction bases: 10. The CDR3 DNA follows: TGTGCCAGCAGTCTCCAACTAGCGGGAGGGCCTGGTACGCAGTATTTT. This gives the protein CASSLQLAGGPGTQYF.

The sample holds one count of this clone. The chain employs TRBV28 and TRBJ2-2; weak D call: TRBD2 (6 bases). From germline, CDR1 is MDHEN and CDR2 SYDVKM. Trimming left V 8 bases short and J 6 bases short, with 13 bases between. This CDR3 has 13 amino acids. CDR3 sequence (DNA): TGTGCCAGCCGAGGGACTCGTGCCGGGGAGCTGTTTTTT. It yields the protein CASRGTRAGELFF. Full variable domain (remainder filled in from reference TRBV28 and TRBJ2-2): DVKVTQSSRYLVKRTGEKVFLECVQDMDHENMFWYRQDPGLGLRLIYFSYDVKMKEKGDIPEGYSVSREKKERFSLILESASTNQTSMYLCASRGTRAGELFFGEGSRLTVL.

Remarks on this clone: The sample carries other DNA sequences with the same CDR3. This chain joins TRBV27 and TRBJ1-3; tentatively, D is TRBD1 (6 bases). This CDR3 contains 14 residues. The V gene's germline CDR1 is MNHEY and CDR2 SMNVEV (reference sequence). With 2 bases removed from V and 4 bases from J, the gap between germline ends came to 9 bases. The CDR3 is CASSLRGLGNTIYF. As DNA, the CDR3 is TGTGCCAGCAGTTTACGGGGGCTAGGAAACACCATATATTTT.

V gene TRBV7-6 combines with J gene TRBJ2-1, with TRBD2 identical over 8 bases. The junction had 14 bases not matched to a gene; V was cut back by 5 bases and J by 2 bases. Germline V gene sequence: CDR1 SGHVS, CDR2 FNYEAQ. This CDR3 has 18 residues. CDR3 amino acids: CASSPFLAGLGTYNEQFF. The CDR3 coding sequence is TGTGCCAGCAGCCCATTCTTAGCGGGACTGGGGACCTACAATGAGCAGTTCTTC.

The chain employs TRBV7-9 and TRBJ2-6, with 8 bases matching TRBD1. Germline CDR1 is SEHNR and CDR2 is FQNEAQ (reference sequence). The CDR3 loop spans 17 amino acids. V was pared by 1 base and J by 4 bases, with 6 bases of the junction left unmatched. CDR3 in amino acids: CASSLVGQGAGANVLTF. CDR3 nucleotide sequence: TGTGCCAGCAGCTTAGTCGGTCAGGGGGCCGGGGCCAACGTCCTGACTTTC.

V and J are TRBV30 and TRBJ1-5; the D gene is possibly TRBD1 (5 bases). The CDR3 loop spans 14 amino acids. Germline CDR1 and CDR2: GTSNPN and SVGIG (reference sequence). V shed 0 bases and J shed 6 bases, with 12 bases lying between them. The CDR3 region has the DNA TGTGCCTGGAGTGTACAAGGGGAGGGTCAGCCCCAGCATTTT. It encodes CAWSVQGEGQPQHF. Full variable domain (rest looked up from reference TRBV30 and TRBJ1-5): SQTIHQWPATLVQPVGSPLSLECTVEGTSNPNLYWYRQAAGRGLQLLFYSVGIGQISSEVPQNLSASRPQDRQFILSSKKLLLSDSGFYLCAWSVQGEGQPQHFGDGTRLSIL.

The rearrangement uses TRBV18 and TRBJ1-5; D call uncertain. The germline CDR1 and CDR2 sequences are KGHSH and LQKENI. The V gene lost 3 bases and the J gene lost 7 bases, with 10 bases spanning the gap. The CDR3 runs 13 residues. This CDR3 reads CASSPGGPQPQHF. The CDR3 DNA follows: TGTGCCAGCTCACCGGGAGGGCCGCAGCCCCAGCATTTT.

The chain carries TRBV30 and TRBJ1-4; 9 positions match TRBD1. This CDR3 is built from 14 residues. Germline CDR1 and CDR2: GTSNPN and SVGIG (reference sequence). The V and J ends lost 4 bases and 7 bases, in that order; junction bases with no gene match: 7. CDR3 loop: CAWTGTGHVEKLFF. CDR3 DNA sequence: TGTGCCTGGACCGGGACAGGGCATGTTGAAAAACTGTTTTTT. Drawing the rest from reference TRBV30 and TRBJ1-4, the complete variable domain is SQTIHQWPATLVQPVGSPLSLECTVEGTSNPNLYWYRQAAGRGLQLLFYSVGIGQISSEVPQNLSASRPQDRQFILSSKKLLLSDSGFYLCAWTGTGHVEKLFFGSGTQLSVL.

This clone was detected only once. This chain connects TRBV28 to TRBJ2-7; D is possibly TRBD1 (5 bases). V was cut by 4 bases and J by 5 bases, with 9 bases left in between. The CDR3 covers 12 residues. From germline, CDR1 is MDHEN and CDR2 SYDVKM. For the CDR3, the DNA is TGTGCCAGCAGTTGGGCCAGGGACGAGCAGTACTTC. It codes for CASSWARDEQYF.

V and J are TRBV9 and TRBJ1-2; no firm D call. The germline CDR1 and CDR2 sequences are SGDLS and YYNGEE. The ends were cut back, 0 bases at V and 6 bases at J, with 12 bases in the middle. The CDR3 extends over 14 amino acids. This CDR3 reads CASSVAGPSDGYTF. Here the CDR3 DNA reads TGTGCCAGCAGCGTAGCCGGGCCCAGCGATGGCTACACCTTC.

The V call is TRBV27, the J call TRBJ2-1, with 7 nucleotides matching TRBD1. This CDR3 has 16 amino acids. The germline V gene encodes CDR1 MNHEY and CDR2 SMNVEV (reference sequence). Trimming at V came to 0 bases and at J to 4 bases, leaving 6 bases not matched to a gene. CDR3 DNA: TGTGCCAGCAGTTTATCCGAGGGGGCGCGGTACAATGAGCAGTTCTTC. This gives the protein CASSLSEGARYNEQFF.